This passage covers 7 T cell receptor beta chains from one sample sequenced in a study of T and B cells in COVID-19 patients. From blood, roughly 250-550 ng of genomic DNA served as TRB template. Multiplex PCR with BIOMED2 TRB-A/B primer pools amplified TRB rearrangements. In TCRdb, the multiplex PCR reads were re-called with MiXCR into one record per CDR3 protein. The sample shows over 6,000 distinct CDR3 sequences, around 34% of them seen only once. The sequencing input was blood. These receptors all stem from a human donor with active COVID-19.

This chain connects TRBV6-2 or TRBV6-3 to TRBJ2-3; D is possibly TRBD1 or TRBD2 (5 bases each). The CDR3 loop spans 19 amino acids. Trimming cost V 0 bases and J 0 bases, with 19 bases left between them. Germline loops: CDR1 MNHEY, CDR2 SVGEGT. The DNA of the CDR3 is TGTGCCAGCAGTTACTCGAGGGGCTCCGGGACCGCTAGCACAGATACGCAGTATTTT. As protein: CASSYSRGSGTASTDTQYF.

The rearrangement links TRBV19 to TRBJ1-1; D is possibly TRBD1 (6 bases). Germline CDR1 is LNHDA and CDR2 is SQIVND (reference sequence). Between the trimmed V and J ends, which lost 5 bases and 4 bases, there was a span of 14 bases. CDR3 length equals 14 residues. As DNA, the CDR3 is TGTGCCAGTAGTCCACAGGGAACTGGCACTGAAGCTTTCTTT. Translating gives CASSPQGTGTEAFF.

The chain carries TRBV12-3 or TRBV12-4 and TRBJ2-1, with a tentative D call TRBD1 (6 bases). This CDR3 comprises 13 residues. V gave up 7 bases and J gave up 13 bases, with 20 bases separating them. The CDR3 DNA sequence: TGTGCCAGCACCTTGACTGATGGGGGCGATCAGTTCTTC. It codes for CASTLTDGGDQFF.

V usage is TRBV5-5 and J usage is TRBJ1-4; TRBD1 is a possible D gene (5 bases). V was pared by 3 bases and J by 14 bases, with 14 bases between. CDR3 length: 12 residues. The V gene's germline CDR1 is SGHKS and CDR2 YYEKEE (reference sequence). This CDR3 reads CASSWREGSLFF. For the CDR3, the DNA is TGTGCCAGCAGCTGGAGGGAGGGGAGCCTGTTTTTT.

This sequence joins TRBV5-5 and TRBJ2-1, with 7 bases fitting TRBD2. V lost 0 bases to trimming and J lost 3 bases; unmatched junction nucleotides: 6. This CDR3 is built from 16 residues. Germline CDR1 SGHKS, CDR2 YYEKEE (reference sequence). This CDR3 is CASSLGGRGGYNEQFF. The CDR3, as DNA: TGTGCCAGCAGCTTGGGGGGGAGGGGAGGCTACAATGAGCAGTTCTTC.

This sequence joins TRBV5-6 and TRBJ1-2; a possible D gene is TRBD1 (5 bases). The CDR3 runs to 13 residues. The germline V gene encodes CDR1 SGHDT and CDR2 YYEEEE. The V end lost 0 bases, the J end lost 8 bases, and 11 bases lay between the germline ends. As DNA, the CDR3 is TGTGCCAGCAGCTTGGATCAGGGTGAGGGCTACACCTTC. It codes for CASSLDQGEGYTF.

By proportion, this clonotype is medium-sized (0.01 to 0.1%). The chain couples TRBV5-6 to TRBJ2-3; D call uncertain. This CDR3 region has 13 residues. Germline V gene data show CDR1 as SGHDT and CDR2 as YYEEEE. Trimming removed 4 bases from V and 1 base from J, with 7 bases in between. This CDR3 is CASSLDGTDTQYF. The CDR3 DNA follows: TGTGCCAGCAGCCTCGACGGCACAGATACGCAGTATTTT.